What follows is one T cell receptor (beta chain) and its context. Some clones are missing from TCRdb's copy, which holds only in-frame ones; the method was immunoSEQ multiplex PCR. The data contain fewer than 500,000 clones, around 90% of them singletons. The data were taken from a study of control samples from healthy donors and cancer patients. The CDR3 contains 16 residues. V lost 0 bases to trimming and J lost 0 bases; unmatched junction nucleotides: 2. Germline assignment: CDR1 SGHNT and CDR2 YYREEE (reference sequence). What was sequenced was PBMCs. The receptor's source is a man in his forties with head and neck cancer. The rearrangement links TRBV5-4 to TRBJ2-7; 11 positions match TRBD2. The CDR3 loop is CASSLGLAGSSYEQYF. In DNA form, the CDR3 reads TGTGCCAGCAGCTTGGGACTAGCGGGAAGCTCCTACGAGCAGTACTTC.